This is a list of T cell receptor beta chains from one sample in a study of T cells after yellow fever vaccination. TCRdb independently ran MiXCR on the 5' RACE reads; one entry per CDR3 protein. The sample holds roughly 4,800 distinct CDR3 sequences, about 8.3% seen once. The material sequenced was PBMCs, either bulk or a sorted T-cell subset (CD4+, CD8+, memory, or dextramer-sorted; not recorded which), taken 15 days after the yellow fever booster vaccination. All receptors come from a man younger than 45 who received the YFV17D yellow fever vaccine. Both conserved end residues are part of each CDR3. Each record gives: J gene, clone size, D gene, V gene, CDR3 DNA, CDR3 protein. D genes are given only for firm matches. Size tells how often a clone was seen (once, few, many) or the class of an expanded clone, and some rows leave it out.

J gene: TRBJ2-3
clone size: medium-sized
D gene: -
V gene: TRBV3-1
CDR3 DNA: TGTGCCAGCAGCCCACTAGGTGGGGATACGCAGTATTTT
CDR3 protein: CASSPLGGDTQYF

J gene: TRBJ2-1
clone size: medium-sized
D gene: TRBD2
V gene: TRBV20-1
CDR3 DNA: TGCAGTGCTGAGTGGGTGCTAGCGGGGTACAATGAGCAGTTCTTC
CDR3 protein: CSAEWVLAGYNEQFF

J gene: TRBJ2-7
clone size: medium-sized
D gene: -
V gene: TRBV18
CDR3 DNA: TGTGCCAGCTCACCAGGAGAGGGGGGAGGGGTCCCCTACGAGCAGTACTTC
CDR3 protein: CASSPGEGGGVPYEQYF

J gene: TRBJ1-3
clone size: medium-sized
D gene: -
V gene: TRBV5-6
CDR3 DNA: TGTGCCAGCAGCTTGGTTGGCCTTACAGGAAACACCATATATTTT
CDR3 protein: CASSLVGLTGNTIYF

J gene: TRBJ1-1
clone size: medium-sized
D gene: -
V gene: TRBV5-1
CDR3 DNA: TGCGCCAGCAGCTCGGAAGGAGGCCGAAGCGCTGAAGCTTTCTTT
CDR3 protein: CASSSEGGRSAEAFF

J gene: TRBJ1-6
clone size: medium-sized
D gene: -
V gene: TRBV20-1
CDR3 DNA: TGCAGTGCTAGAAGGGGACGGACGAATTCACCCCTCCACTTT
CDR3 protein: CSARRGRTNSPLHF

J gene: TRBJ1-5
clone size: medium-sized
D gene: -
V gene: TRBV20-1
CDR3 DNA: TGCAGTGCTAGAGGGGGTCCTAGCAATCAGCCCCAGCATTTT
CDR3 protein: CSARGGPSNQPQHF

J gene: TRBJ1-2
clone size: medium-sized
D gene: TRBD1
V gene: TRBV5-5
CDR3 DNA: TGTGCCAGCAGCCGAGCTCAGGGGGATGGCTACACCTTC
CDR3 protein: CASSRAQGDGYTF

J gene: TRBJ2-5
clone size: -
D gene: -
V gene: TRBV7-2
CDR3 DNA: TGTGCCAGCAGCTTCGACCCTTCGAGGGAGACCCAGTACTTC
CDR3 protein: CASSFDPSRETQYF

J gene: TRBJ2-1
clone size: medium-sized
D gene: TRBD2
V gene: TRBV2
CDR3 DNA: TGTGCCAGCCAGCGGGGGATCTACAATGAGCAGTTCTTC
CDR3 protein: CASQRGIYNEQFF

J gene: TRBJ1-1
clone size: medium-sized
D gene: -
V gene: TRBV3-1
CDR3 DNA: TGTGCCAGCAGCCAATATGCAGGCATTCTGAACACTGAAGCTTTCTTT
CDR3 protein: CASSQYAGILNTEAFF

J gene: TRBJ1-2
clone size: medium-sized
D gene: TRBD1
V gene: TRBV5-6
CDR3 DNA: TGTGCCAGCAGCTTGGGACAGGGAAAGAATGGCTACACCTTC
CDR3 protein: CASSLGQGKNGYTF

J gene: TRBJ2-1
clone size: medium-sized
D gene: TRBD1
V gene: TRBV7-2
CDR3 DNA: TGTGCCAGCAGCTCCCGGGACAGGGCCCAGAATGAGCAGTTCTTC
CDR3 protein: CASSSRDRAQNEQFF

J gene: TRBJ1-2
clone size: medium-sized
D gene: TRBD1
V gene: TRBV6-5
CDR3 DNA: TGTGCCAGCAGCAGACAGGGCAACTATGGCTACACCTTC
CDR3 protein: CASSRQGNYGYTF

J gene: TRBJ2-6
clone size: medium-sized
D gene: TRBD1
V gene: TRBV2
CDR3 DNA: TGTGCCAGCAGCCGGACAGGGTTCAGCGTAGTTTCTGGGGCCAACGTCCTGACTTTC
CDR3 protein: CASSRTGFSVVSGANVLTF

J gene: TRBJ1-6
clone size: medium-sized
D gene: -
V gene: TRBV6-5
CDR3 DNA: TGTGCCAGCAGTTACTCGATCCATACTAATTCACCCCTCCACTTT
CDR3 protein: CASSYSIHTNSPLHF

J gene: TRBJ2-5
clone size: medium-sized
D gene: -
V gene: TRBV19
CDR3 DNA: TGTGCCAGTAGTATTCCCGGGGAGACCCAGTACTTC
CDR3 protein: CASSIPGETQYF